This T cell receptor (beta chain) was captured by sequencing in a study of blood T cell repertoires in COVID-19. Study information: From the United States, Italy and Spain came samples of acute and convalescent COVID-19. From T cells, B-cell-depleted T cells, or PBMCs came the material, which was cDNA or gDNA.

In the authors' methods: How many nucleated cells were present was estimated from reference gene primer amplification. Sequencing used immunoSEQ multiplex PCR; TCRdb keeps in-frame clones, though not all of them. V, J and clone size are taken as reported in that table, and D and trimming were inferred from the DNA itself. The sample holds fewer than 200,000 clones, about 74% seen once. Trimming took 4 bases from V and 4 from J; bases not matched to a gene: 8. Germline lookup yields CDR1 SGHNT and CDR2 YYREEE (reference sequence). There are 15 residues in the CDR3. Sequenced: peripheral blood. The chain has TRBV5-4 and TRBJ2-7; TRBD1 matches at 10 bases. The source of this sequence is a man aged 55 to 69 with acute or convalescent COVID-19. CDR3 protein: CASSTRDRGPYEQYF. CDR3 in DNA: TGTGCCAGCAGCACCCGGGACAGGGGCCCTTACGAGCAGTACTTC.